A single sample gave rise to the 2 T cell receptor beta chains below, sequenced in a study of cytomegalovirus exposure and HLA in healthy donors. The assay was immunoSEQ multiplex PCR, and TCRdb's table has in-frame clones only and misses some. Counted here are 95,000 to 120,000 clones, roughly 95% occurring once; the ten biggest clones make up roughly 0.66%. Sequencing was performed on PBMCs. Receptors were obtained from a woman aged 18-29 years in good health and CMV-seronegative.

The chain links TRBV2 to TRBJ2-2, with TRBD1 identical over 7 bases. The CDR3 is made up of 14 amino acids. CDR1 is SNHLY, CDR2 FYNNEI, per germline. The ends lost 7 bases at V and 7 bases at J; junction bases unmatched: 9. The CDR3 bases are TGTGCCAGCATCGGGCAGGGGGTGAGCGGGGAGCTGTTTTTT. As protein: CASIGQGVSGELFF.

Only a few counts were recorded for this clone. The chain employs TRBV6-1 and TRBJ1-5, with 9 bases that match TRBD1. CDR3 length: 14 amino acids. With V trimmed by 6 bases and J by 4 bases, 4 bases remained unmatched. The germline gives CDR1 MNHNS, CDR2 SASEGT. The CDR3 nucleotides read TGTGCCAGCAGGGGGACAGGGCTGAATCAGCCCCAGCATTTT. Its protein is CASRGTGLNQPQHF.